Sequencing of this T cell receptor beta chain was carried out in a study of blood T cell repertoires in COVID-19. Background on the study: Samples came from the United States, Italy and Spain, spanning acute and convalescent COVID-19.

Repertoires were generated with immunoSEQ multiplex PCR, while TCRdb's copy carries only in-frame clones and drops some. The sample carries a few hundred thousand clones, roughly 87% recorded once. The germline V gene has CDR1 MDHEN and CDR2 SYDVKM. The V gene lost 2 bases and the J gene lost 4 bases, with 11 bases spanning the gap. CDR3 length equals 14 residues. Everyone who took part was roughly 18 to 95 years old, and they came from about two dozen US areas. Sequencing was carried out using PBMCs or T cells enriched from blood (not recorded which). The sequence was collected from a woman between 25 and 40 years old who had recovered from COVID-19. The chain couples TRBV28 to TRBJ1-2; no firm D call. The CDR3 region is CASSLGYGLYGYTF. CDR3 nucleotide sequence: TGTGCCAGCAGTTTAGGTTACGGTCTCTATGGCTACACCTTC.